These 20 T cell receptor beta chains came from one sample sequenced in a study of CD8 T cells in Susac syndrome. A quantity of roughly 0.5 to 1 ug RNA underwent reverse transcription using random hexamers. Using its own MiXCR run on the immunoSEQ multiplex PCR reads, TCRdb lists one record per CDR3 protein. Of roughly 180,000 distinct CDR3 sequences in the sample, about 94% were seen once. The sample consisted of CD4+ T cells from PBMCs. These receptors originate from a human donor in good health.

This sequence joins TRBV25-1 and TRBJ2-7; D is uncertain. Germline V gene lookup returns CDR1 MGHDK and CDR2 SYGVNS. The CDR3 totals 11 residues. Trimming pared 7 bases from V and 4 bases from J, leaving 8 bases between. As DNA, the CDR3 is TGTGCCAGCACTGCTCTATACGAGCAGTACTTC. Its protein product is CASTALYEQYF.

V gene TRBV3-1 combines with J gene TRBJ2-7, with D perhaps TRBD2 (8 bases). CDR1 is LGHDT, CDR2 YNNKEL, per germline (reference sequence). There are 15 residues in the CDR3. Trimming left V 4 bases short and J 5 bases short, with 18 bases between. CDR3 sequence reads: CASSPGTRDSNEQYF. For the CDR3, the DNA is TGTGCCAGCAGCCCCGGGACTAGGGACAGTAACGAGCAGTACTTC.

This chain links TRBV30 with TRBJ2-1; TRBD1 or TRBD2 may be the D gene (5 bases each). V lost 7 bases and J lost 1, with 14 bases in between. Germline V gives CDR1 GTSNPN, CDR2 SVGIG (reference sequence). The CDR3 runs to 14 residues. The CDR3 DNA reads as TGTGCCTACCGAGGGGTACCGTCCTACAATGAGCAGTTCTTC. Protein product: CAYRGVPSYNEQFF.

This clonotype turned up a few times. This chain connects TRBV29-1 to TRBJ1-1; D unresolved. The germline V gene encodes CDR1 SQVTM and CDR2 ANQGSEA. The V gene lost 6 bases and the J gene lost 2 bases, with 4 bases spanning the gap. There are 10 residues in the CDR3. CDR3 amino acids: CSVGNTEAFF. CDR3 coding DNA: TGCAGCGTGGGAAACACTGAAGCTTTCTTT.

The chain links TRBV4-3 to TRBJ2-3; 8 bases match TRBD2. The CDR3 extends over 16 amino acids. Germline-derived CDR1 and CDR2 are LGHNA and YSLEER. The J segment lost 6 bases and the V segment lost 4 bases, leaving 12 bases of the junction unmatched. Here the CDR3 DNA reads TGCGCCAGCAGCCTATTACCGGGAGGGTCCCTGGATACGCAGTATTTT. This gives the protein CASSLLPGGSLDTQYF.

J is TRBJ2-3 and V is TRBV20-1, with TRBD1 matching 11 bases. The CDR3 consists of 15 residues. V lost 5 bases, J lost 9 bases, and 13 bases stayed unmatched. Germline-derived CDR1 and CDR2 are DFQATT and SNEGSKA (reference sequence). CDR3 protein: CSAFTGTGGTRTQYF. For the CDR3, the DNA is TGCAGTGCTTTTACCGGGACAGGGGGAACGAGGACGCAGTATTTT.

The chain has TRBV15 and TRBJ2-7; 13 nucleotides agree with TRBD2. Unmatched junction bases numbered 7, after V lost 3 bases and J lost 5 bases. The germline V gene has CDR1 LNHNV and CDR2 YYDKDF (reference sequence). This CDR3 region has 16 residues. The CDR3, as DNA: TGTGCCACCAGCAGCCTGAGGACTAGCGGGAGCGACGAGCAGTACTTC. It translates to CATSSLRTSGSDEQYF.

The V call is TRBV28, the J call TRBJ2-7, with 8 bases aligning to TRBD1. The CDR3 runs 12 residues. The V gene's germline CDR1 is MDHEN and CDR2 SYDVKM. The trim removed 8 bases at V and 3 bases at J, leaving 3 bases unmatched. The CDR3 sequence: CASRDRLYEQYF. The DNA of the CDR3 is TGTGCCAGCCGGGACAGGCTCTACGAGCAGTACTTC.

The CDR3 region has the DNA TGTGCCAGCAGTCGTACCAGCGAGGGGTACAATGAGCAGTTCTTC. Protein product: CASSRTSEGYNEQFF. The V call is TRBV3-1, the J call TRBJ2-1; D possibly uses TRBD1 or TRBD2 (5 bases each). The V and J ends lost 6 bases and 4 bases respectively, with 16 bases between them. CDR3 length: 15 amino acids. In germline, CDR1 is LGHDT, CDR2 YNNKEL (reference sequence).

In this sample, this clonotype turned up once. The DNA for the CDR3 is TGTGCCACCAGTGATACAGTCCCTGGGGGGGATACGCAGTATTTT. It translates to CATSDTVPGGDTQYF. The chain uses TRBV24-1 and TRBJ2-3; D is perhaps TRBD2 (6 bases). There are 15 residues in the CDR3. The ends were cut back, 3 bases at V and 6 bases at J, with 15 bases in the middle. The germline gives CDR1 KGHDR, CDR2 SFDVKD.

The chain employs TRBV28 and TRBJ2-7; TRBD2 agrees at 10 bases. The CDR3 loop spans 13 amino acids. The V gene's germline CDR1 is MDHEN and CDR2 SYDVKM. The V gene end was trimmed by 9 bases and the J gene end by 3 bases; junction bases not matched to a gene: 5. CDR3 DNA: TGTGCCAGTCGGACTAGCGGTTTCTACGAGCAGTACTTC. Translating it yields CASRTSGFYEQYF.

The gene calls are TRBV7-2 and TRBJ2-1, with 9 positions matching TRBD1. CDR3 length: 15 residues. The J segment lost 9 bases and the V segment lost 3 bases, leaving 9 bases of the junction unmatched. The germline V gene encodes CDR1 SGHTA and CDR2 FQGNSA. CDR3 bases: TGTGCCAGCAGCTTTGGGGACAGGGCAGGGATTGAGCAGTTCTTC. Encoded protein: CASSFGDRAGIEQFF. Supplemented by reference TRBV7-2 and TRBJ2-1, the full variable domain reads GAGVSQSPSNKVTEKGKDVELRCDPISGHTALYWYRQSLGQGLEFLIYFQGNSAPDKSGLPSDRFSAERTGGSVSTLTIQRTQQEDSAVYLCASSFGDRAGIEQFFGPGTRLTVL.

V and J are TRBV4-2 and TRBJ1-1, with D perhaps matching TRBD1 (5 bases). Trimming stripped 0 bases from V and 5 bases from J, with 10 bases between. Germline values: CDR1 LGHNA, CDR2 YNFKEQ. The CDR3 consists of 14 residues. This CDR3 is CASSQEDKGTEAFF. DNA for the CDR3: TGTGCCAGCAGCCAAGAGGATAAGGGGACTGAAGCTTTCTTT.

This chain uses TRBV20-1 with TRBJ1-1, with D tentatively TRBD1 (6 bases). The germline V gene encodes CDR1 DFQATT and CDR2 SNEGSKA (reference sequence). V was trimmed by 6 bases and J by 8 bases, leaving 13 bases between them. The CDR3 has 11 residues. The CDR3 region has the DNA TGCAGTGCAAGAAAGGGGACAGAAGCTTTCTTT. It encodes CSARKGTEAFF.

V is TRBV7-9 and J is TRBJ2-2; 11 bases map to TRBD2. CDR3 length: 15 amino acids. Trimming removed 6 bases from V and 7 bases from J; junction bases left unmatched: 7. Germline CDR1 SEHNR, CDR2 FQNEAQ (reference sequence). The CDR3 is CASRTLAGGIGELFF. Here the CDR3 DNA reads TGTGCCAGCAGGACTCTAGCGGGAGGTATCGGGGAGCTGTTTTTT. The whole variable domain, remainder taken from reference TRBV7-9 and TRBJ2-2, is DTGVSQNPRHKITKRGQNVTFRCDPISEHNRLYWYRQTLGQGPEFLTYFQNEAQLEKSRLLSDRFSAERPKGSFSTLEIQRTEQGDSAMYLCASRTLAGGIGELFFGEGSRLTVL.

This sequence joins TRBV4-2 and TRBJ2-6, with D possibly TRBD2 on 6 matching bases. Germline loops: CDR1 LGHNA, CDR2 YNFKEQ. This CDR3 is built from 17 residues. V was trimmed by 0 bases and J by 5 bases, leaving 14 bases between them. The DNA of the CDR3 is TGTGCCAGCAGCCAAGATAAATGGGGGGATTGGGCCAACGTCCTGACTTTC. Amino acids: CASSQDKWGDWANVLTF.

This chain connects TRBV7-2 to TRBJ1-5; D ambiguous. V gave up 3 bases and J gave up 14 bases, with 20 bases separating them. CDR1 is SGHTA and CDR2 is FQGNSA in the germline V gene. The length of the CDR3 is 14 residues. The DNA of the CDR3 is TGTGCCAGCAGCTTCTCCGACACGGATTGGCGCAAGCATTTT. Its protein product is CASSFSDTDWRKHF.

The chain is built from TRBV29-1 and TRBJ2-3; TRBD2 is a possible D gene (5 bases). V shed 7 bases and J shed 0 bases, with 17 bases lying between them. The germline V gene encodes CDR1 SQVTM and CDR2 ANQGSEA. The length of the CDR3 is 15 residues. DNA of the CDR3: TGCAGCGGCGTCCGGACCGGCGGGAGCACAGATACGCAGTATTTT. Translated: CSGVRTGGSTDTQYF.

This chain uses TRBV4-2 with TRBJ1-5; D gene ambiguous. The CDR3 extends over 16 amino acids. The V and J ends lost 0 bases and 0 bases respectively, with 9 bases between them. Germline V gene data show CDR1 as LGHNA and CDR2 as YNFKEQ. The CDR3 spells CASSQEVSYSNQPQHF. CDR3 nucleotide sequence: TGTGCCAGCAGCCAAGAGGTCAGTTATAGCAATCAGCCCCAGCATTTT.

The chain carries TRBV20-1 and TRBJ2-5, with 12 positions matching TRBD2. Germline V gene data show CDR1 as DFQATT and CDR2 as SNEGSKA (reference sequence). CDR3 size: 13 residues. The V and J ends lost 6 bases and 9 bases, in that order; junction bases with no gene match: 8. The CDR3 region is CSAGTSGPHAQYF. The CDR3 region has the DNA TGCAGTGCGGGGACTAGCGGGCCTCACGCCCAGTACTTC.